The 2 T cell receptor beta chains in this list originate from one sample, sequenced in a study of shared clonotypes between healthy human individuals. TCRdb's table, derived via immunoSEQ multiplex PCR, lists solely in-frame clones and lacks some. The sample has about 2.4 million clones; over 85% are singletons. Input material: naive CD4+ T cells sorted from blood. Subset defined: CD45RA+ positively selected. These receptors came from a man between 18 and 35 years old in good health.

This chain links TRBV19 with TRBJ2-1; 14 bases line up with TRBD2. Germline CDR1 reads LNHDA; CDR2 reads SQIVND (reference sequence). The CDR3 has 18 amino acids. Trimming removed 1 base from V and 6 bases from J; junction bases left unmatched: 8. The CDR3 protein is CASSIAYPGTSGGNEQFF. DNA of the CDR3: TGTGCCAGTAGTATAGCCTACCCCGGGACTAGCGGGGGCAATGAGCAGTTCTTC. Using reference TRBV19 and TRBJ2-1 for the parts outside the CDR3, the full variable domain is DGGITQSPKYLFRKEGQNVTLSCEQNLNHDAMYWYRQDPGQGLRLIYYSQIVNDFQKGDIAEGYSVSREKKESFPLTVTSAQKNPTAFYLCASSIAYPGTSGGNEQFFGPGTRLTVL.

This chain links TRBV19 with TRBJ1-2, with 8 bases identical to TRBD1. V was pared by 8 bases and J by 6 bases, with 8 bases of the junction left unmatched. Germline V gene sequence: CDR1 LNHDA, CDR2 SQIVND (reference sequence). There are 13 residues in the CDR3. The CDR3 region has the DNA TGTGCCAGTGGACGACAGGGGAATAATGGCTACACCTTC. It is translated as CASGRQGNNGYTF.